Detailed here is one T cell receptor (beta chain). Its antigen is undetermined. The entry originates in a study of CXCR3-negative and CXCR3-positive naive CD8 T cells. The libraries of TRB cDNA were constructed through 5' RACE using UMI labels. For each CDR3 protein, TCRdb gives one entry from its re-call of the 5' RACE reads, without DNA. Its table records 80,000 to 100,000 distinct CDR3 sequences. CDR1 MNHNY and CDR2 SVGAGI come from the germline V gene (reference sequence). This CDR3 is built from 16 residues. Study results and limitations: Hydrophobicity of TRB CDR3s was greater in CXCR3-positive naive cells than in CXCR3-negative naive cells.

Sequenced input: naive CXCR3+ CD8+ T cells from blood. The sample's subset: CD45RO-CCR7+CD27+CD95- naive CD8+ T cells expressing CXCR3 (TNR3+). The receptor was isolated from a human donor in good health. Some clones in this sample may be carry-over from other donors' samples. This chain joins TRBV6-6 and TRBJ2-2; lacking DNA, the TRBD1 call made by TCRdb goes unchecked. CDR3 protein: CASRGGALMGTGELFF.